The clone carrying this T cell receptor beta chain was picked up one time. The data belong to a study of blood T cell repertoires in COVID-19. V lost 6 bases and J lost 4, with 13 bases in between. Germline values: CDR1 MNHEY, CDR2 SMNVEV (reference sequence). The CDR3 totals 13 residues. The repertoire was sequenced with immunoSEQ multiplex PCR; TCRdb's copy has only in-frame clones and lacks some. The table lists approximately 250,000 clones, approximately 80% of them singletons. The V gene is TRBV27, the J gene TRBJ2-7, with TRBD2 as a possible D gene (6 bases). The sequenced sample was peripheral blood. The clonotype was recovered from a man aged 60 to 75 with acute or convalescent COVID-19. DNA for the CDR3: TGTGCCAGCAGCTGGGGACTTTCTTACGAGCAGTACTTC. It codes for CASSWGLSYEQYF.